This entry is about one TCR beta chain. Its target is not known. This table comes from immunoSEQ multiplex PCR, and its TCRdb copy is limited to in-frame clones, with some not included. The sample holds about 120,000 clones; about 91% are singletons and the top ten take 4.5% to 5%. V was shortened by 2 bases and J by 0 bases, with 15 bases between the two germline ends. The length of the CDR3 is 17 residues. Germline loops: CDR1 SGHVS, CDR2 FQNEAQ. This specimen belongs to a study of T cell responses to AZD1222 COVID-19 vaccine. Study context: Pooling of second doses given at about 4 or about 12 weeks was done. Overall study results and limits: The peak T cell response came first, and repertoires were sampled only after it. The span of vaccine-associated CD4 TCRs extended across spike, with dominance at 160-218 and 743-854.

Material: peripheral blood, obtained on day 0 of AZD1222 vaccination. The TCR comes from an adult in good health. V is TRBV7-8 and J is TRBJ2-3; D might be TRBD1 (5 bases). CDR3 sequence reads: CASSLPETDPSTDTQYF. The CDR3 DNA is TGTGCCAGCAGCTTACCGGAGACAGACCCTAGCACAGATACGCAGTATTTT.